What follows describes a single T cell receptor (beta chain). The table lists this clonotype with a few counts. Its binding antigen is unknown. Base qualities are missing; no much larger clone stands one base away. This entry is derived from a study of T cell repertoires in cytomegalovirus infection (dated by TCRdb to between 2018 and 2021). About the study as a whole: Recently identified HLA-C-restricted CMV epitopes, whose presentation resists viral immunomodulation, were targeted by peptide stimulations together with well-studied HLA-B-restricted epitopes. Donor HLA type was relevant to the analysis, because carriage of CMV infection together with the matching HLA type was indicated by public TCR beta signatures.

The treatment or condition label here, explained by the study, means: in vitro stimulation with specific CMV peptide epitopes to enrich CMV-specific T cells. Study-wide findings and limitations: In the ex vivo response, HLA-C-restricted CMV-specific TCR beta clonotypes were dominant, and in two of eight donors the single most frequent clonotype came from this HLA-C-restricted group. In both this cohort and an independent cohort of 350 or so donors, the cumulative frequency of public TCR beta family members distinguished carriers of CMV infection plus the relevant HLA type.

Sequencing was performed on an Illumina HiSeq 1500. TCRdb reprocessing: public reads trimmed at Q25 with fastp, clones called with MiXCR, in-frame beta chains kept. For every CDR3 protein sequence, its rows merge into one entry that carries the most common genes and DNA. Here the sample has about 890,000 distinct CDR3 sequences; about a third occur a single time. Over 12% of the sample comes from the top ten. The sample was cultured CD8+ T cells from PBMCs, taken from culture after CMV antigen stimulation. The source is a human donor in good health (CMV status not recorded). Some clones in this sample may be carry-over from other donors' samples.

In nucleotides, the sequence is TGTGCCAGCAGCCCGCCGGGGTGGCCTGAAGCTTTCTTT. It specifies CASSPPGWPEAFF. The receptor chain draws on TRBV7-4 and TRBJ1-1, with the D gene not confidently named. Between the V and J ends, shortened by 5 bases and 6 bases respectively, the junction contains 13 bases. The germline V gene specifies SGHVT as CDR1 and SQSDAQ as CDR2. The CDR3 contains 13 residues, cysteine and phenylalanine counted. Solely the CDR3 DNA is kept, with 39 bases framed from the first base.